A selection of T cell receptor beta chains follows, all from one sample in a study of blood T cell repertoires in COVID-19. Only in-frame clones appear in the TCRdb table, and some are missing; sequencing was by immunoSEQ multiplex PCR. The table lists about 170,000 clones, around 88% of them singletons. Sequencing was carried out using peripheral blood. The origin of the receptors is a woman in her 70s who had recovered from COVID-19. CDR3s include the opening cysteine and the closing phenylalanine or tryptophan. The D gene is left open where the match is weak. The size entry is marked missing in some rows and otherwise reads once, few, many or a size class.

clone size	V gene	J gene	D gene	CDR3 protein	CDR3 DNA
-	TRBV5-6	TRBJ2-3	TRBD2	CASSLGLAGSTDTQYF	TGTGCCAGCAGCTTGGGGCTAGCGGGAAGCACAGATACGCAGTATTTT
-	TRBV4-1	TRBJ2-5	-	CASSHKAQWGLGETQYF	TGCGCCAGCAGCCACAAAGCCCAGTGGGGGCTGGGGGAGACCCAGTACTTC
-	TRBV3-1/TRBV3-2	TRBJ1-4	-	CASSQEGGPNEKLFF	TGTGCCAGCAGCCAAGAAGGAGGGCCCAATGAAAAACTGTTTTTT
-	TRBV7-2	TRBJ2-7	-	CASSHSYEQYF	TGTGCCAGCAGCCACTCCTACGAGCAGTACTTC
-	TRBV18	TRBJ1-1	-	CASSPDRTYTEAFF	TGTGCCAGCTCCCCCGACAGGACCTACACTGAAGCTTTCTTT
-	TRBV16	TRBJ1-1	TRBD1	CASSPTGGRGTEAFF	TGTGCCAGCAGCCCCACAGGGGGGAGAGGCACTGAAGCTTTCTTT
-	TRBV6-1	TRBJ2-7	-	CASSEVREQYF	TGTGCCAGCAGTGAAGTTCGCGAGCAGTACTTC
once	TRBV7-8	TRBJ2-5	-	CASSLRQWETQYF	TGTGCCAGCAGCCTAAGACAGTGGGAGACCCAGTACTTC
few	TRBV15	TRBJ2-3	-	CATSRAFGAGEGADTQYF	TGTGCCACCAGCAGAGCCTTCGGCGCAGGGGAGGGGGCAGATACGCAGTATTTT
-	TRBV18	TRBJ1-1	TRBD1	CASSPLDRGQNTEAFF	TGTGCCAGCTCACCTTTGGACAGGGGGCAGAACACTGAAGCTTTCTTT
-	TRBV27	TRBJ2-5	-	CASSWGPKETQYF	TGTGCCAGCAGTTGGGGGCCTAAAGAGACCCAGTACTTC
once	TRBV6-5	TRBJ1-3	-	CASTRTPGNTIYF	TGTGCCAGCACCCGGACACCGGGAAACACCATATATTTT
once	TRBV30	TRBJ1-1	-	CAWSALTLGGTEAFF	TGTGCCTGGAGTGCCCTCACGCTCGGGGGCACTGAAGCTTTCTTT
-	TRBV7-9	TRBJ1-5	-	CASSPWGGDQPQHF	TGTGCCAGCAGCCCGTGGGGGGGGGATCAGCCCCAGCATTTT
few	TRBV6-6	TRBJ1-1	-	CASSPGGLNTEAFF	TGTGCCAGCAGCCCGGGGGGGCTCAACACTGAAGCTTTCTTT
few	TRBV25-1	TRBJ1-1	-	CASKTGNTEAFF	TGTGCCAGCAAAACAGGGAACACTGAAGCTTTCTTT
many	TRBV6-2/TRBV6-3	TRBJ1-2	TRBD1	CASSPGQANYGYTF	TGTGCCAGCAGCCCCGGACAGGCCAACTATGGCTACACCTTC
-	TRBV4-3	TRBJ1-2	-	CASSQVQGRLGYTF	TGCGCCAGCAGCCAAGTTCAGGGGCGTCTTGGCTACACCTTC
once	TRBV5-1	TRBJ1-2	-	CASSPQTQGPYYGYTF	TGCGCCAGCAGCCCTCAGACGCAGGGGCCATACTATGGCTACACCTTC
few	TRBV11-2	TRBJ1-4	-	CASSRQPGQGEKLFF	TGTGCCAGCAGCCGCCAGCCGGGGCAGGGGGAAAAACTGTTTTTT
-	TRBV10-3	TRBJ2-2	-	CAADRKGTGELFF	TGTGCCGCAGACAGGAAGGGGACCGGGGAGCTGTTTTTT
-	TRBV5-5	TRBJ2-7	-	CASSLQGNSYEQYF	TGTGCCAGCAGCTTACAGGGCAACTCCTACGAGCAGTACTTC
-	TRBV4-2	TRBJ2-7	TRBD2	CASSHGSGSLLGEQYF	TGTGCCAGCAGCCACGGTAGCGGGAGTCTCCTAGGCGAGCAGTACTTC
-	TRBV7-9	TRBJ2-3	-	CASSPWSGGMDTQYF	TGTGCCAGCAGCCCCTGGTCTGGCGGGATGGATACGCAGTATTTT
few	TRBV11-2	TRBJ2-3	TRBD2	CASSLTGGGPRTQYF	TGTGCCAGCAGCTTGACCGGGGGGGGCCCCCGGACGCAGTATTTT
-	TRBV6-2/TRBV6-3	TRBJ2-1	TRBD1	CASSRDRAGYNEQFF	TGTGCCAGCAGCCGGGACAGGGCGGGCTACAATGAGCAGTTCTTC
-	TRBV11-2	TRBJ1-4	-	CASSLVVSEKLFF	TGTGCCAGCAGCTTAGTTGTGTCAGAAAAACTGTTTTTT
-	TRBV7-9	TRBJ2-3	TRBD2	CASSQSGGTDTQYF	TGTGCCAGCAGCCAAAGCGGGGGGACGGATACGCAGTATTTT
few	TRBV9	TRBJ2-7	-	CASSPSPLSGEQYF	TGTGCCAGCAGCCCGTCACCCCTATCAGGGGAGCAGTACTTC
-	TRBV5-5	TRBJ2-7	-	CASSYQGREYF	TGTGCCAGCAGTTACCAGGGTCGGGAGTACTTC
once	TRBV30	TRBJ1-1	-	CAWNRGAENTEAFF	TGTGCCTGGAACCGCGGGGCTGAGAACACTGAAGCTTTCTTT
once	TRBV27	TRBJ1-2	-	CASGQGHNYGYTF	TGTGCCAGCGGGCAGGGACATAACTATGGCTACACCTTC
-	TRBV9	TRBJ1-2	-	CASTVGQGNYGYTF	TGTGCCAGCACCGTGGGGCAGGGGAACTATGGCTACACCTTC
-	TRBV28	TRBJ2-3	TRBD1	CASRGTGEGADTQYF	TGTGCCAGCAGGGGGACAGGAGAAGGTGCAGATACGCAGTATTTT
-	TRBV13	TRBJ1-1	-	CASSLVRFPGTEAFF	TGTGCCAGCAGCTTAGTGCGCTTTCCGGGCACTGAAGCTTTCTTT
once	TRBV28	TRBJ1-2	TRBD1	CASSLGPRQGAGDGYTF	TGTGCCAGCAGTTTAGGTCCCCGACAGGGGGCGGGTGATGGCTACACCTTC
-	TRBV6-5	TRBJ2-1	-	CASSYSYMSDEQFF	TGTGCCAGCAGTTACTCATATATGTCGGATGAGCAGTTCTTC
-	TRBV7-2	TRBJ2-1	TRBD2	CASSFHGRATEQFF	TGTGCCAGCAGCTTCCACGGGAGGGCCACTGAGCAGTTCTTC
-	TRBV11-2	TRBJ2-7	-	CATQLRGQTYEQYF	TGTGCCACCCAGCTTAGAGGGCAAACCTACGAGCAGTACTTC
-	TRBV4-2	TRBJ1-2	-	CASSQGGDGNYGYTF	TGTGCCAGCAGCCAAGGGGGGGACGGAAACTATGGCTACACCTTC
-	TRBV3-1/TRBV3-2	TRBJ1-2	-	CASSHGWRAVGNYGYTF	TGTGCCAGCAGCCATGGTTGGAGGGCCGTGGGGAACTATGGCTACACCTTC
-	TRBV19	TRBJ2-5	-	CASTPGVQETQYF	TGTGCCAGTACCCCCGGGGTACAAGAGACCCAGTACTTC
-	TRBV9	TRBJ2-3	TRBD2	CASKPLAGSDTQYF	TGTGCCAGCAAGCCCCTAGCGGGCTCAGATACGCAGTATTTT
-	TRBV3-1/TRBV3-2	TRBJ1-1	TRBD1	CASRKQGSGTEAFF	TGTGCCAGCAGGAAACAGGGGTCGGGCACTGAAGCTTTCTTT